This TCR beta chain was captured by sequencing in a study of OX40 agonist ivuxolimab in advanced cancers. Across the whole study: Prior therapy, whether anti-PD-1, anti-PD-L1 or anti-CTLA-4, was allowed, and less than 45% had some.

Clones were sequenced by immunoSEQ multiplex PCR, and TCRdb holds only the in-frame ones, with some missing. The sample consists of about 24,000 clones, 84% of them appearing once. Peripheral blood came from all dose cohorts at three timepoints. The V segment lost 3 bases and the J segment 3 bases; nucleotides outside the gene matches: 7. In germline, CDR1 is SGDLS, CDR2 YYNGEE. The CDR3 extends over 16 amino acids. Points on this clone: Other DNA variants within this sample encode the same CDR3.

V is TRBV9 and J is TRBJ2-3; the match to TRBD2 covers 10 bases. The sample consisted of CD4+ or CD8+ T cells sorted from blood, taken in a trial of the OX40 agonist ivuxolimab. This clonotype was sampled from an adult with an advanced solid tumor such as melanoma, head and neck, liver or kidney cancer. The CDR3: CASSAGTSEKTDTQYF. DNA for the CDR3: TGTGCCAGCAGCGCCGGGACTAGCGAAAAAACAGATACGCAGTATTTT.